This TCR beta chain was sequenced in a study of T cells after yellow fever vaccination. Study in general: SMART-Seq v4 Ultra Low Input prepared the low-cell-number fractions.

MiXCR, applied by TCRdb to the 5' RACE reads, yields one record per CDR3 protein. The table has around 600,000 distinct CDR3 sequences, more than 9% seen once. The CDR3 sequence is 14 residues long. The V segment lost 0 bases and the J segment 6 bases; nucleotides outside the gene matches: 3. Germline loops: CDR1 KGHSH, CDR2 LQKENI. Study findings and constraints: Post-booster reappearance was seen for most primary-vaccination clones (about 96% CD4, 88% CD8).

This clonotype appeared a few times. Its antigen remains unknown. The chain links TRBV18 to TRBJ2-7; 9 bases line up with TRBD2. This TCR was sampled from a man aged 30 to 39 who received the YFV17D yellow fever vaccine. The material sequenced was PBMCs, taken on the day of the yellow fever booster vaccination. CDR3 nucleotides: TGTGCCAGCTCACCACCGGGACTAGCCGTCGAGCAGTACTTC. Translation: CASSPPGLAVEQYF.